Below, 15 T cell receptor beta chains from the same sample are listed, as sequenced in a study of T cell responses to AZD1222 COVID-19 vaccine (TCRdb year 2021). Library preparation was by the immunoSEQ multiplex PCR assay. TCRdb obtained this table from immuneACCESS and retained in-frame rearrangements with V and J assigned. These tables miss some clones; where compared with another copy, unresolved V genes account for less than half of the shortfall, and the remainder is unexplained. The sample table holds some 150,000 clones, of which 90% were seen once. Over 15% of the sample belongs to the ten largest clones. In the paper's terms, the time point label means: baseline before first vaccination. The sample consisted of peripheral blood, taken on day 0 of AZD1222 vaccination. The receptors derive from an adult in good health.

The genes are TRBV2 and TRBJ1-4; 7 bases map to TRBD1. CDR1 is SNHLY, CDR2 FYNNEI, per germline. The CDR3 totals 14 residues. V was clipped by 3 bases and J by 7 bases; unmatched bases: 5. The CDR3 region has the DNA TGTGCCAGCAGTGATAACAGGGACAGTGAAAAACTGTTTTTT. This translates into CASSDNRDSEKLFF.

The chain uses TRBV9 and TRBJ2-5; TRBD2 is a possible D gene (6 bases). The V end was cut by 4 bases, the J end by 2 bases, with 15 bases between. CDR3 length: 15 amino acids. Germline V gene sequence: CDR1 SGDLS, CDR2 YYNGEE. CDR3 sequence: CASSNRDLRQETQYF. CDR3 coding DNA: TGTGCCAGCAGCAACCGGGACTTACGACAAGAGACCCAGTACTTC.

The chain couples TRBV27 to TRBJ1-2; 7 nucleotides agree with TRBD1. Germline V lookup: CDR1 MNHEY, CDR2 SMNVEV (reference sequence). After removal of 6 bases from V and 4 bases from J, the junction contained 5 bases not matched to a gene. The CDR3 contains 13 residues. This CDR3 is CASSPGQRYGYTF. CDR3 bases: TGTGCCAGCAGCCCGGGACAGCGCTATGGCTACACCTTC.

As to this clone: Within the sample, other DNA sequences also encode this same CDR3. The V gene is TRBV6-4, the J gene TRBJ2-2, with D possibly TRBD1 on 5 matching bases. Germline V CDR1 and CDR2: MRHNA, SNTAGT. The CDR3 totals 14 residues. Trimming cost V 3 bases and J 3 bases, with 8 bases left between them. CDR3 amino acids: CASSEEGDTGELFF. CDR3 bases: TGTGCCAGCAGTGAAGAAGGGGACACCGGGGAGCTGTTTTTT.

In this sample, this clone turned up a few times. The genes are TRBV10-3 and TRBJ2-5, with 7 bases identical to TRBD2. V was pared by 4 bases and J by 9 bases, with 11 bases of the junction left unmatched. Germline V gene lookup returns CDR1 ENHRY and CDR2 SYGVKD. The CDR3 spans 14 residues. For the CDR3, the DNA is TGTGCCATCAGTGCGGCTGGAGGGGCGGGGGCCCAGTACTTC. It is translated as CAISAAGGAGAQYF.

The chain uses TRBV19 and TRBJ1-5, with 7 bases lining up with TRBD1. This CDR3 comprises 19 residues. Germline V gives CDR1 LNHDA, CDR2 SQIVND (reference sequence). The V and J ends lost 5 bases and 0 bases, in that order; junction bases with no gene match: 16. CDR3 DNA sequence: TGTGCCAGTAGTCCCCTTCCCAGGGGGGGTACGTATAGCAATCAGCCCCAGCATTTT. Amino acid sequence: CASSPLPRGGTYSNQPQHF.

This rearrangement joins TRBV11-2 to TRBJ1-2; tentative D call: TRBD1 (6 bases). Germline V lookup: CDR1 SGHAT, CDR2 FQNNGV. Between the trimmed V and J ends, which lost 3 bases and 4 bases, there was a span of 12 bases. The CDR3 totals 14 residues. CDR3 DNA sequence: TGTGCCAGCAGCTTTAATACAGGGAGCTATGGCTACACCTTC. It specifies CASSFNTGSYGYTF.

The gene calls are TRBV9 and TRBJ2-5; D ambiguous. Trimming removed 4 bases from V and 1 base from J, with 5 bases in between. The CDR3 has 12 amino acids. CDR1 is SGDLS and CDR2 is YYNGEE in the germline V gene. The DNA for the CDR3 is TGTGCCAGCAGCCCGATCCAAGAGACCCAGTACTTC. This codes for CASSPIQETQYF.

The chain combines TRBV9 with TRBJ1-1; D remains unclear. The CDR3 consists of 13 residues. V was trimmed by 6 bases and J by 3 bases, leaving 12 bases between them. The V gene's germline CDR1 is SGDLS and CDR2 YYNGEE. CDR3 bases: TGTGCCAGCACATCGACGGACCACACTGAAGCTTTCTTT. Its translation is CASTSTDHTEAFF.

CDR3 nucleotide sequence: TGTGCCAGCAGCCCCCGGACAGGCCTTTACGAGCAGTACTTC. Translated, it gives CASSPRTGLYEQYF. The chain links TRBV7-2 to TRBJ2-7; TRBD1 agrees at 7 bases. Germline values: CDR1 SGHTA, CDR2 FQGNSA. CDR3 length: 14 residues. Trimming took 5 bases from V and 4 from J; bases not matched to a gene: 8.

The chain uses TRBV5-8 and TRBJ1-1; the D is unclear. Trimming took off 1 base at V and 1 base at J, with 11 bases between the two ends. CDR3 length: 15 residues. Germline V gives CDR1 SGHTS, CDR2 YDEGEE. CDR3 loop: CASSLIQRGNTEAFF. CDR3 nucleotides: TGTGCCAGCAGCTTGATTCAGCGGGGGAACACTGAAGCTTTCTTT.

The chain carries TRBV6-5 and TRBJ1-6; D gene unclear. Trimming took 4 bases from V and 9 from J, leaving 7 bases between them. The CDR3 length is 12 residues. CDR1 is MNHEY, CDR2 SVGAGI, per germline. The DNA of the CDR3 is TGTGCCAGCAGTTTCCCTGGTTCACCCCTCCACTTT. Amino acid sequence: CASSFPGSPLHF.

V is TRBV29-1 and J is TRBJ2-3; the match to TRBD2 covers 7 bases. The ends lost 6 bases at V and 1 base at J; junction bases unmatched: 4. This CDR3 has 13 amino acids. The germline gives CDR1 SQVTM, CDR2 ANQGSEA. CDR3 bases: TGCAGCGTCGGGAGGCGACGCACAGATACGCAGTATTTT. Amino acid sequence: CSVGRRRTDTQYF.

J is TRBJ2-7 and V is TRBV19, with TRBD1 as a possible D gene (5 bases). V lost 5 bases, J lost 2 bases, and 13 bases lay in between. CDR1 and CDR2 (germline): LNHDA, SQIVND (reference sequence). This CDR3 is 14 amino acids long. The CDR3 DNA sequence: TGTGCCAGTAGTGGAAACGACAGAGCCTACGAGCAGTACTTC. Translation: CASSGNDRAYEQYF.

The chain employs TRBV27 and TRBJ1-1, with a tentative D call TRBD1 (6 bases). Trimming removed 3 bases from V and 0 bases from J, with 20 bases in between. The germline V gene encodes CDR1 MNHEY and CDR2 SMNVEV (reference sequence). This CDR3 has 18 residues. CDR3 region: CASSFGQIGGYLNTEAFF. Here the CDR3 DNA reads TGTGCCAGCAGTTTCGGACAGATTGGAGGCTATCTGAACACTGAAGCTTTCTTT.